This T cell receptor beta chain was recovered during a study of cytotoxic CD8 clonotypes in ibrutinib-treated CLL. A 1 in 200,000 to 1 in 1 million T cell depth was the sequencing target. Some clones are missing from TCRdb's copy, which holds only in-frame ones; the method was immunoSEQ multiplex PCR. The sample records under 300,000 clones, roughly four fifths being singletons. Points from the study as a whole: At ibrutinib response, clonality increased, and at progression it declined back toward baseline. The study found public clonotypes uncommon, contracting or stable on treatment.

Germline assignment: CDR1 LNHNV and CDR2 YYDKDF (reference sequence). The CDR3 loop spans 13 amino acids. Trimming took 2 bases from V and 0 from J, leaving 5 bases between them. Ten or more counts support this clone. What it binds is unknown. The chain uses TRBV15 and TRBJ2-7; no firm D call. This specimen consisted of PBMCs, obtained at disease progression, from a patient treated with ibrutinib. This TCR was sampled from a human donor with chronic lymphocytic leukemia. The CDR3 region is CATSRSLSYEQYF. The DNA of the CDR3 is TGTGCCACCAGCAGAAGTCTCTCCTACGAGCAGTACTTC.